This T cell receptor beta chain was obtained from a study of beta chain features in type 1 diabetes. This clone came up many times. Expressed TCRB transcripts were sequenced after all isolated RNA was converted to cDNA. The assay was immunoSEQ multiplex PCR, and TCRdb's table has in-frame clones only and misses some. Of roughly 290,000 clones detected, under 8.5% appear once; the ten largest clones hold more than 1%. CDR3 size: 15 residues. The V and J ends lost 3 bases and 7 bases respectively, with 15 bases between them. Germline CDR1 SEHNR, CDR2 FQNEAQ (reference sequence). The clonotype comes from a woman younger than 35 in good health. The sequenced sample was central memory CD4+ T cells from blood. This chain uses TRBV7-9 with TRBJ2-2; D gene unclear. CDR3 loop: CASSFPPAYGGELFF. Here the CDR3 DNA reads TGTGCCAGCAGCTTCCCTCCGGCTTACGGCGGGGAGCTGTTTTTT.